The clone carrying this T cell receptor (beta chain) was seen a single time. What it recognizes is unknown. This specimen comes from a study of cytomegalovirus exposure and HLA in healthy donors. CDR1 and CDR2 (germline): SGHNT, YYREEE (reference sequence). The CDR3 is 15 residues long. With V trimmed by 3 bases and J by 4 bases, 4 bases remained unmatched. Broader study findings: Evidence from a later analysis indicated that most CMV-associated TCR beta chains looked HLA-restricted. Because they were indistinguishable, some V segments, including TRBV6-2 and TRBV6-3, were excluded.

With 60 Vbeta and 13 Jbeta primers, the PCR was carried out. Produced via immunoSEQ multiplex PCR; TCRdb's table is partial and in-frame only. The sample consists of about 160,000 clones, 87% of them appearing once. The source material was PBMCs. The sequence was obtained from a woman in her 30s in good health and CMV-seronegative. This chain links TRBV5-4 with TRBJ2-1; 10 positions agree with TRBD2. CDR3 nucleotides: TGTGCCAGCAGCTCCGGGACTAGCGTATACAATGAGCAGTTCTTC. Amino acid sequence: CASSSGTSVYNEQFF.